This T cell receptor beta chain was observed in a study of blood T cell repertoires in COVID-19 (dated by TCRdb to the early 2020s). With respect to the entire study: The collaborator samples originated in the United States, Italy and Spain and spanned the acute and convalescent phases of COVID-19. The prospective study material was composed of cDNA or gDNA derived from T cells, B-cell-depleted T cells, or PBMCs. Subjects who had been exposed to COVID-19, were actively infected with it, or had recovered from it provided the deeply sampled blood TCRbeta repertoires that made up the dataset. The repertoires were released in a freely available public database intended as a resource for research on the immune response to SARS-CoV-2. Samples were obtained from the ongoing ImmuneRACE study (first 160 participants) and from 1,200 or so subjects provided by 6 global collaborators. Nearly every sample came with metadata listing a de-identified subject ID, COVID-19 status, age in years and sex. Where available, HLA class I and class II types were taken from metadata supplied by the sample provider and were not determined by assay-based typing. The full study reports these points: The quantity of clinical and demographic metadata differed by source and by participant and was supplied without curation.

Whole blood was collected in K2EDTA tubes by collaborating institutions according to the institutions' own protocols. Collaborator samples were shipped for TCRbeta analysis as frozen whole blood, isolated PBMCs, or DNA extracted from either sample type. The CDR1 and CDR2 encoded by the germline V gene (reference sequence) are GTSNPN and SVGIG. V is clipped by 0 bases and J by 3 bases, and the sequence between their germline boundaries is 13 bases long. From the cysteine up to the phenylalanine, the CDR3 has a length of 15 residues. The only DNA kept is the CDR3, 45 bases in frame from the first base. TCRbeta CDR3 regions were amplified from genomic DNA using the immunoSEQ Assay, a bias-controlled multiplex PCR. Per the source publication's procedure: Within the assay, amplification of reference gene primers was used to estimate how many nucleated cells each sample contained. Sequence reads were collapsed and filtered to measure the absolute abundance of every unique TCRbeta CDR3 rearrangement. For each sample, productive Simpson clonality was calculated as the square root of Simpson's diversity index across productive rearrangements. TCRdb limited this immuneACCESS table to in-frame rearrangements with V and J called. A share of clones is missing; checked studies link under half to unresolved V genes, and the rest is unexplained. The D gene and trimming were derived from the DNA, and the V and J assignments and clone size from that table. This sample holds around 94,000 clones; roughly 86% were observed only once. The top ten clones comprise 7.5% to 10% of the sample.

As concerns this clone: Its antigen target is currently unknown. Per-nucleotide qualities are absent, and no much larger clonotype sits a single base away.

Here the chain combines TRBV30 and TRBJ2-3; a tentative D match to TRBD2 spans 5 bases. This clonotype originated in a man between 35 and 55 years old with active or convalescent COVID-19. Sequenced sample: peripheral blood. The DNA sequence reads TGTGCCTGGAGTGTTAACGGGGAATTAACAGATACGCAGTATTTT. The resulting protein is CAWSVNGELTDTQYF.